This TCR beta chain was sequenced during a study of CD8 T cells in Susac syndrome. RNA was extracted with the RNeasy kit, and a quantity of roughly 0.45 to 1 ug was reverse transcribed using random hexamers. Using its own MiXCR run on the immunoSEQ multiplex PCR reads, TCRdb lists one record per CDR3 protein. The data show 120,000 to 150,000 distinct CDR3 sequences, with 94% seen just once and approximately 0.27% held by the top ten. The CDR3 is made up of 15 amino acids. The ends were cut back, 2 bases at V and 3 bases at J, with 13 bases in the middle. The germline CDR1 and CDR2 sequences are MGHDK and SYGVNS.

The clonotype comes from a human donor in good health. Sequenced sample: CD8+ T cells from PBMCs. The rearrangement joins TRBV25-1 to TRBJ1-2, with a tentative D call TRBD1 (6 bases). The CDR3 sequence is CASSEPQTGHYGYTF. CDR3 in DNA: TGTGCCAGCAGTGAACCTCAGACAGGTCACTATGGCTACACCTTC.